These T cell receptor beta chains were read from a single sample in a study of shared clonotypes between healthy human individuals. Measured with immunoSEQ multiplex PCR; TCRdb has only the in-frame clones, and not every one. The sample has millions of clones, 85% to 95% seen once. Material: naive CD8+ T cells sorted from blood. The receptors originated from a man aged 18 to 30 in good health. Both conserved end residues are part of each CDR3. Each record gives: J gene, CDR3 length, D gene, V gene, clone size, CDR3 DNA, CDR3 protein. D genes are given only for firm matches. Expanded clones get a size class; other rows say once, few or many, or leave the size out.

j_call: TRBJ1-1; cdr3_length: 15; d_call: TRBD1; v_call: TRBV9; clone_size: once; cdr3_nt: TGTGCCAGCAGCGCAGGACAGGCAACTGGAAATGAAGCTTTCTTT; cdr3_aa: CASSAGQATGNEAFF
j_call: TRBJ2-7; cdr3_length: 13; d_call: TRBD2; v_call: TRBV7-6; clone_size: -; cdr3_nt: TGTGCCAGCAGCTTAGAAGCTAGCGGGAGTGCGTACTTC; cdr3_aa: CASSLEASGSAYF
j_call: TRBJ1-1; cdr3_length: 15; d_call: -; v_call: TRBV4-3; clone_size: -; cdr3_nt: TGCGCCAGTTCAACAGAGCTAACACCGAACACTGAAGCTTTCTTT; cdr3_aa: CASSTELTPNTEAFF
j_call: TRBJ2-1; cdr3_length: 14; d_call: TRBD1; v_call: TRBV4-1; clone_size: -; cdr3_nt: TGCGCCAGCAGCCCCGGGGACAGGACGAATGAGCAGTTCTTC; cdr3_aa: CASSPGDRTNEQFF
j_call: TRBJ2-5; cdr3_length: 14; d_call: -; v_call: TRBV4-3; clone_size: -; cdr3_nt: TGCGCCAGCAGCCTAGCGCCCTACCAAGAGACCCAGTACTTC; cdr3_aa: CASSLAPYQETQYF
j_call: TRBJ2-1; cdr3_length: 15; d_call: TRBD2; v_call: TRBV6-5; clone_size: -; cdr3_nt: TGTGCCAGCAGTTACTTCGGACTAGCTCAGAATGAGCAGTTCTTC; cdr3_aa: CASSYFGLAQNEQFF
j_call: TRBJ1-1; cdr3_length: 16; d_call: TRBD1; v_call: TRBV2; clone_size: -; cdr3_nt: TGTGCCAGCAGTACAGACAGGGGCCGCGGGGACACTGAAGCTTTCTTT; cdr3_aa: CASSTDRGRGDTEAFF
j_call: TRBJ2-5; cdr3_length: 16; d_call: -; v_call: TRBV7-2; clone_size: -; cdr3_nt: TGTGCCAGCAGCCTCCGATCGGACACCCAACAAGAGACCCAGTACTTC; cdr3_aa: CASSLRSDTQQETQYF
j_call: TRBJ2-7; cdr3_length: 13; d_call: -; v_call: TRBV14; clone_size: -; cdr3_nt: TGTGCCAGCAGCCAAGATCTGGGGTCGGGGCAGTACTTC; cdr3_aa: CASSQDLGSGQYF
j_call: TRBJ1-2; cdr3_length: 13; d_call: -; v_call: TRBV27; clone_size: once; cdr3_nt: TGTGCCAGCAGTCTCACAGGCCCCTATGGCTACACCTTC; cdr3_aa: CASSLTGPYGYTF
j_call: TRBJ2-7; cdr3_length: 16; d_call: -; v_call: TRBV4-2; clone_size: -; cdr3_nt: TGTGCCAGCAGCCAAGATCGAGGCGAAAGCTCCTACGAGCAGTACTTC; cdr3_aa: CASSQDRGESSYEQYF
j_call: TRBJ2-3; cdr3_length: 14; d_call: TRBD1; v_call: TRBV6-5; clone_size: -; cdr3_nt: TGTGCCAGCAGCTCGGACAGGGATACAGATACGCAGTATTTT; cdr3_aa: CASSSDRDTDTQYF
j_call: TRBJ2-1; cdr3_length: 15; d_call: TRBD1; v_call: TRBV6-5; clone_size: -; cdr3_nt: TGTGCCAGCAGCTTTGACAGGGGGGGAGACTATGAGCAGTTCTTC; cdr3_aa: CASSFDRGGDYEQFF
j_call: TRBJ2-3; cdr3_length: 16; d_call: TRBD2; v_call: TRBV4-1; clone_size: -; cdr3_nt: TGCGCCAGCAGCCTCCCGGGACTAGCAGGCACAGATACGCAGTATTTT; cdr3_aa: CASSLPGLAGTDTQYF
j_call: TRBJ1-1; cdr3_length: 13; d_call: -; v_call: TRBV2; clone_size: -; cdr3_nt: TGTGCCAGCAGCGAGACCGCAAGGGCTGAAGCTTTCTTT; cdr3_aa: CASSETARAEAFF
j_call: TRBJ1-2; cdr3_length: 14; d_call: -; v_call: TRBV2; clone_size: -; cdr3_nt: TGTGCCAGCAGTGAGTGGACCGCTAGAGATGGCTACACCTTC; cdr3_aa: CASSEWTARDGYTF
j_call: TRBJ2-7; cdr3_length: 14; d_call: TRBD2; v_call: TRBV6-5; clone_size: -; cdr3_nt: TGTGCCAGCGGGCAGGTCGGGACTAACTACGAGCAGTACTTC; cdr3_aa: CASGQVGTNYEQYF
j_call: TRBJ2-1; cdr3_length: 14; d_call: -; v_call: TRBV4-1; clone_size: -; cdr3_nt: TGCGCCAGCAGCCAATCGAGCTCCTACAATGAGCAGTTCTTC; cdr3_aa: CASSQSSSYNEQFF
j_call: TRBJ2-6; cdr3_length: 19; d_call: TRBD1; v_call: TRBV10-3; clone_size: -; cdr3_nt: TGTGCCATCAGCAGCAGAAACAGGGGTAGTGAGAGTGGGGCCAACGTCCTGACTTTC; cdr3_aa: CAISSRNRGSESGANVLTF
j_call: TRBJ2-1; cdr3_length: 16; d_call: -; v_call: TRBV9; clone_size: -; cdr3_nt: TGTGCCAGCAGCGTAGTAGGGTCGGTGTCCTACAATGAGCAGTTCTTC; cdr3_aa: CASSVVGSVSYNEQFF
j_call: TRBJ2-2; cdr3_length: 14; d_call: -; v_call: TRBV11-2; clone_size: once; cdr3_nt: TGTGCCAGCAGCTTAGTAGGGGACACCGGGGAGCTGTTTTTT; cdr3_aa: CASSLVGDTGELFF
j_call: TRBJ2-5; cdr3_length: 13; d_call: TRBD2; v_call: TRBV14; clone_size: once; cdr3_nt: TGTGCCAGCAGCCCACTAGCGGAAGAGACCCAGTACTTC; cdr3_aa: CASSPLAEETQYF
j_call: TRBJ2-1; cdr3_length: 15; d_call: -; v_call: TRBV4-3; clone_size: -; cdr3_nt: TGCGCCAGCAGCCAAGATTATGCGGCTTACAATGAGCAGTTCTTC; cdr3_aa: CASSQDYAAYNEQFF
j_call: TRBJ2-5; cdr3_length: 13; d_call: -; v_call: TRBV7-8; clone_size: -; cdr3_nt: TGTGCCAGTACACCGGAAGGGGCAGAGACCCAGTACTTC; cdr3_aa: CASTPEGAETQYF
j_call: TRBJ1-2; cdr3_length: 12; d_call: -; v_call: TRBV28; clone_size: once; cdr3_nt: TGTGCCAGCAGTTTCGAGGGAAATGGCTACACCTTC; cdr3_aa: CASSFEGNGYTF
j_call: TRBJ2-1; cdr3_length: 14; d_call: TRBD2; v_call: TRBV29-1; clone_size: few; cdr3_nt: TGCAGCGGGGTCCCGGGGGGAGTGAAGAATGAGCAGTTCTTC; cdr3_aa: CSGVPGGVKNEQFF
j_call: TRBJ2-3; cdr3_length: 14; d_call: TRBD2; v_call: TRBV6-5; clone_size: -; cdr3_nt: TGTGCCAGCAGTTACGGACTAGCGACAGATACGCAGTATTTT; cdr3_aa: CASSYGLATDTQYF
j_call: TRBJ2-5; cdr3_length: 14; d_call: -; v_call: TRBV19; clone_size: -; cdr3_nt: TGTGCCAGTAGTTTCCAAGGGGGCCAAGAGACCCAGTACTTC; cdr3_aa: CASSFQGGQETQYF
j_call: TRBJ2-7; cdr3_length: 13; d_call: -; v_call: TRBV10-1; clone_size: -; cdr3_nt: TGCGCCAGCAGTGAAACAGAACCCGGCGAGCAGTACTTC; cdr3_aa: CASSETEPGEQYF
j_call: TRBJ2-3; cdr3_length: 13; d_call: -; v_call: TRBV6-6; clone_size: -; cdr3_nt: TGTGCCAGCAGTTACGGCGGGTTAGATACGCAGTATTTT; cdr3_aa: CASSYGGLDTQYF
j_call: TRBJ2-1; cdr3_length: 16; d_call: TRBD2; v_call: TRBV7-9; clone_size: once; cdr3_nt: TGTGCCAGCAGCTTCTTAGCGGGAGGGTACTACAATGAGCAGTTCTTC; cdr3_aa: CASSFLAGGYYNEQFF
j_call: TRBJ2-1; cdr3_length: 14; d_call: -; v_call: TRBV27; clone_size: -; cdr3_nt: TGTGCCAGCAGTTTATCGACAGGTTACAATGAGCAGTTCTTC; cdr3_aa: CASSLSTGYNEQFF
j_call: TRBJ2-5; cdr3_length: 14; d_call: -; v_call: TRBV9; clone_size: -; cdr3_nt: TGTGCCAGCAGCGTAGTGGGGGGACAAGAGACCCAGTACTTC; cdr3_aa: CASSVVGGQETQYF
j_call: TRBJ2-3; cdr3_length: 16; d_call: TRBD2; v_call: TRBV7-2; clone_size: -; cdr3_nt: TGTGCCAGCAGCTTACCTAGCGGGGAATCCACAGATACGCAGTATTTT; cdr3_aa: CASSLPSGESTDTQYF
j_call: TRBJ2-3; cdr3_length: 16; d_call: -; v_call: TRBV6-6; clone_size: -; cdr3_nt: TGTGCCAGCACCTCCCCCTATAGCGGAATCACAGATACGCAGTATTTT; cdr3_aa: CASTSPYSGITDTQYF
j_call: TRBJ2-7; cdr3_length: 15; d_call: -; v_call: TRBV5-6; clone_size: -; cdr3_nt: TGTGCCAGCAGCTTCAGGGATCTATTTACCAACGAGCAGTACTTC; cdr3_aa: CASSFRDLFTNEQYF
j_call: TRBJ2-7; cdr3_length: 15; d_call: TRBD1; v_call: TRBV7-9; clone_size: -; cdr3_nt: TGTGCCAGCAGCCAATCGACAGGGATAAACTACGAGCAGTACTTC; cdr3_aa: CASSQSTGINYEQYF
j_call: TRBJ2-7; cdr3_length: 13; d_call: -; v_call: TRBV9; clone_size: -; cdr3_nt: TGTGCCAGCAGCGTTGGAGGGAAAGGCGAGCAGTACTTC; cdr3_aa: CASSVGGKGEQYF
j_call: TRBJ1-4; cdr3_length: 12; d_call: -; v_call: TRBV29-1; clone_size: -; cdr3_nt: TGCAGCGTTGTTGACATTACCGAAAAACTGTTTTTT; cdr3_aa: CSVVDITEKLFF
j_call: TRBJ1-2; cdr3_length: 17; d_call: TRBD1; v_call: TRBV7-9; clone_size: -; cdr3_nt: TGTGCCAGCAGCCACACCTCCAGGACAGGGGGTCACTATGGCTACACCTTC; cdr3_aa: CASSHTSRTGGHYGYTF
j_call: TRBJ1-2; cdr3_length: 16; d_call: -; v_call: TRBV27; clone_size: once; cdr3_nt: TGTGCCAGCAGTTTTTGGACAGACATCCCCTTAAATGGCTACACCTTC; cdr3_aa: CASSFWTDIPLNGYTF
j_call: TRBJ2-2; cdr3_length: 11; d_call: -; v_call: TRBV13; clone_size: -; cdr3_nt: TGTGCCAGCGAGACCTCCGGGGAGCTGTTTTTT; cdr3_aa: CASETSGELFF
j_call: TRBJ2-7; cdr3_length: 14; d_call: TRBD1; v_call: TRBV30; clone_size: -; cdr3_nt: TGTGCCTGGAGTTCATTGGGACAGACCTACGAGCAGTACTTC; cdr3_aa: CAWSSLGQTYEQYF
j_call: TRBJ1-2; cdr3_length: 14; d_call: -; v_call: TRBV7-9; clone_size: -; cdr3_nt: TGTGCCAGCAGCTTAGAAGAGGCCCCTGGGGGCTACACCTTC; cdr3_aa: CASSLEEAPGGYTF
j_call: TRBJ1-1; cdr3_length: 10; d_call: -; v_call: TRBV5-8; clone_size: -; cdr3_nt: TGTGCCACCGGGGATACTGAAGCTTTCTTT; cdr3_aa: CATGDTEAFF
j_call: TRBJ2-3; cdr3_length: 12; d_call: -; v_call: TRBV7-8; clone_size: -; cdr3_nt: TGTGCCAGCAGCCCCGATACAGATACGCAGTATTTT; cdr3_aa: CASSPDTDTQYF
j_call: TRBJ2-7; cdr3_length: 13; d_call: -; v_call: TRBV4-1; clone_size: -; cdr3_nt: TGCGCCAGCAGCCAGGTCAGAAGCTACGAGCAGTACTTC; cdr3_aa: CASSQVRSYEQYF
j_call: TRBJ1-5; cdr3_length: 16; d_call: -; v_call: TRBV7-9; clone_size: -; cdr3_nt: TGTGCCAGCAGCCTTGGGGGGGAATATAGCAATCAGCCCCAGCATTTT; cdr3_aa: CASSLGGEYSNQPQHF
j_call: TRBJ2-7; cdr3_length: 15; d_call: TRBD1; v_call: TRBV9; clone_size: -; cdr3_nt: TGTGCCAGCAGCGTAGGCGGACAGGGGGGCTACGAGCAGTACTTC; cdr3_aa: CASSVGGQGGYEQYF
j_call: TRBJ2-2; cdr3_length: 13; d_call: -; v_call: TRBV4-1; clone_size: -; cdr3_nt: TGCGCCAGCAGCCAAGAACAAGGGTGGGAGCTGTTTTTT; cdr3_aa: CASSQEQGWELFF
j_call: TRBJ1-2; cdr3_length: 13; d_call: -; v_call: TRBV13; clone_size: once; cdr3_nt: TGTGCCAGCAGCTTAGGAACAGGGTATGGCTACACCTTC; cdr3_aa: CASSLGTGYGYTF
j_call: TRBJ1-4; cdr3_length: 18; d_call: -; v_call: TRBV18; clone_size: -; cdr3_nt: TGTGCCAGCTCACCACCGAGTACAGGGAAAACAACTAATGAAAAACTGTTTTTT; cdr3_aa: CASSPPSTGKTTNEKLFF
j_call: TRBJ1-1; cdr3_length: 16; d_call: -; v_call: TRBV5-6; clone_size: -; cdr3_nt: TGTGCCAGCAGCTTGGTTCGCTCAATAAGGGACACTGAAGCTTTCTTT; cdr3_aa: CASSLVRSIRDTEAFF
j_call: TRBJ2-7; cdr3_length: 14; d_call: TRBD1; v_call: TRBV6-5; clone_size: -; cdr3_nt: TGTGCCAGCAGCGGACAGGGGAGATCCTACGAGCAGTACTTC; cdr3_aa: CASSGQGRSYEQYF
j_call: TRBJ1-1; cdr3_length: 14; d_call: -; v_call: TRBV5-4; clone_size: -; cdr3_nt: TGTGCCAGCAGCTTGAACCTTGGCGGCACTGAAGCTTTCTTT; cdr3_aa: CASSLNLGGTEAFF